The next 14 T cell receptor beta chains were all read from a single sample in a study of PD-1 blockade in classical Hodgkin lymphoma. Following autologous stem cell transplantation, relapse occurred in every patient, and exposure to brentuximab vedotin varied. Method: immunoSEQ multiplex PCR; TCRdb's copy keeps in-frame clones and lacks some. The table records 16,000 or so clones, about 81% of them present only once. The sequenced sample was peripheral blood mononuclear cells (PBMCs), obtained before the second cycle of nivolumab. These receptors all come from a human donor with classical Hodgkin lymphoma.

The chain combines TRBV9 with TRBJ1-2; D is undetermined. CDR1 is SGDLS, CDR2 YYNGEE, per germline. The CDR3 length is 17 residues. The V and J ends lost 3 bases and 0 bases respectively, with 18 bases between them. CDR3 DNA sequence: TGTGCCAGCAGCGCCCGTTCTCCAGAACTAGCTAACTATGGCTACACCTTC. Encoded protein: CASSARSPELANYGYTF.

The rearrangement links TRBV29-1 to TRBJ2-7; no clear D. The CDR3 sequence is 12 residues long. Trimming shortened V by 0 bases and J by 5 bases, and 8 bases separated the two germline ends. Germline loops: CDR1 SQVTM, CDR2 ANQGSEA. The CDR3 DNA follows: TGCAGCGTTGAAGACTCCAGAGACGAGCAGTACTTC. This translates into CSVEDSRDEQYF.

The CDR3 loop reads CASSLLGEQFF. CDR3 coding DNA: TGTGCCAGCAGTTTATTAGGTGAGCAGTTCTTC. This rearrangement joins TRBV27 to TRBJ2-1; D is undetermined. From germline, CDR1 is MNHEY and CDR2 SMNVEV (reference sequence). The V and J ends lost 1 base and 9 bases respectively, with 4 bases between them. This CDR3 has 11 residues.

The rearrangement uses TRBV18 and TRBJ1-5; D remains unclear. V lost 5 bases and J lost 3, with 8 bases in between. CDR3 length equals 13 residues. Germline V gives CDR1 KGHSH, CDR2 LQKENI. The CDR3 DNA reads TGTGCCAGCTCATCCGGCCACAATCAGCCCCAGCATTTT. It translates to CASSSGHNQPQHF.

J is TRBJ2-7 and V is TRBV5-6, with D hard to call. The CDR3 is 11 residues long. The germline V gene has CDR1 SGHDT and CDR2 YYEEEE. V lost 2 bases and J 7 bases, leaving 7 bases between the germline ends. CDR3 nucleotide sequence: TGTGCCAGCAGCTTTCTGGCTGAGCAGTACTTC. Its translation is CASSFLAEQYF.

The CDR3 sequence: CASSSYTEAFF. CDR3 DNA: TGTGCCAGCAGCTCTTACACTGAAGCTTTCTTT. This chain links TRBV5-6 with TRBJ1-1; D gene ambiguous. Between the trimmed V and J ends, which lost 3 bases and 3 bases, there was a span of 3 bases. This CDR3 comprises 11 residues. Germline V gene lookup returns CDR1 SGHDT and CDR2 YYEEEE.

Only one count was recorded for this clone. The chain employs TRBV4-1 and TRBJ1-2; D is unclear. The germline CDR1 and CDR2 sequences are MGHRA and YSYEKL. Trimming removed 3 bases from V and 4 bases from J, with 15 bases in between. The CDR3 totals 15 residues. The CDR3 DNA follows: TGCGCCAGCAGCCACCCCGGAGGAGGGTTCTATGGCTACACCTTC. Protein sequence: CASSHPGGGFYGYTF.

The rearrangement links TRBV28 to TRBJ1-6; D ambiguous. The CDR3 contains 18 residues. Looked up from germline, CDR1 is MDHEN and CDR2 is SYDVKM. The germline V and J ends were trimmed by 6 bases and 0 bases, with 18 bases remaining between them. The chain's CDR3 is CASRPTRTVSSYNSPLHF. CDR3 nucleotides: TGTGCCAGCAGGCCAACACGGACGGTGAGCTCCTATAATTCACCCCTCCACTTT.

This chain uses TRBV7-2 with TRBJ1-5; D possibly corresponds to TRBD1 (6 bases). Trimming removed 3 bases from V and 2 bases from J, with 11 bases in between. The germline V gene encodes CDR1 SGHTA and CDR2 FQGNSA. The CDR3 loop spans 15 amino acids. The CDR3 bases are TGTGCCAGCAGCTTCAAGGGGGGACGCAATCAGCCCCAGCATTTT. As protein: CASSFKGGRNQPQHF.

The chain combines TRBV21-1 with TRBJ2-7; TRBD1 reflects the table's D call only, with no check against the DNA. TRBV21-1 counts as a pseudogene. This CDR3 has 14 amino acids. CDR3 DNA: TGTGCCAGCAGCAAGGGACAGACAATCTACGAGCAGTACTTC. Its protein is CASSKGQTIYEQYF.

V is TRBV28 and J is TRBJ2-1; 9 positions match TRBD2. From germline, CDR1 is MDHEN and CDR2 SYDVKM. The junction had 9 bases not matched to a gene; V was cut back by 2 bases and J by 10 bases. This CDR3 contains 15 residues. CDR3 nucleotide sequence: TGTGCCAGCAGTTTAGGACTAGCGTCCACGGGGGAGCAGTTCTTC. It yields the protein CASSLGLASTGEQFF. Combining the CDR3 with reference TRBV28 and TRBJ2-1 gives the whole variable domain DVKVTQSSRYLVKRTGEKVFLECVQDMDHENMFWYRQDPGLGLRLIYFSYDVKMKEKGDIPEGYSVSREKKERFSLILESASTNQTSMYLCASSLGLASTGEQFFGPGTRLTVL.

The CDR3 here is CASSPPGGTLTDTQYF. Written as DNA, the CDR3 is TGTGCCAGCTCACCACCAGGGGGGACCCTCACAGATACGCAGTATTTT. The chain carries TRBV18 and TRBJ2-3; tentatively, D is TRBD1 or TRBD2 (6 bases each). Looked up from germline, CDR1 is KGHSH and CDR2 is LQKENI. Deletions cut 0 bases from V and 2 bases from J, with 12 bases between. The CDR3 is 16 amino acids.

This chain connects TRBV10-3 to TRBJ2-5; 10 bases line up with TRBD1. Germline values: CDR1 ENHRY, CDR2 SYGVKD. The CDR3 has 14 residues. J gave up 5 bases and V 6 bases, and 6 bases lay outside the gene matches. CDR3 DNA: TGTGCCATCAGGAAGGGACAGGGGCAGGAGACCCAGTACTTC. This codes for CAIRKGQGQETQYF.

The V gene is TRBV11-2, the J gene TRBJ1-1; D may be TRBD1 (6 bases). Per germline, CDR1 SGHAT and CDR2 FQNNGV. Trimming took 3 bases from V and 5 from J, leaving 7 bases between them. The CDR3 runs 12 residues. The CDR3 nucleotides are TGTGCCAGCAGCTTTAGGGGGACTGAAGCTTTCTTT. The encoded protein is CASSFRGTEAFF.